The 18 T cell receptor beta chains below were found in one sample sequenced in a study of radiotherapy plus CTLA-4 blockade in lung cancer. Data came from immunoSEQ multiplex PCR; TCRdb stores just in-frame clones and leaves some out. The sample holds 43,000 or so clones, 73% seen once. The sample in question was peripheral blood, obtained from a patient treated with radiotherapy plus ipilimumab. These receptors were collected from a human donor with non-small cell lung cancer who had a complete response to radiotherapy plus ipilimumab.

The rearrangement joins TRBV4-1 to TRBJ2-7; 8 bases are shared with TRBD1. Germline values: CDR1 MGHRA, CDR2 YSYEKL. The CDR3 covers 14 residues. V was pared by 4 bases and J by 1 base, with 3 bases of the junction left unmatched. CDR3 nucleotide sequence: TGCGCCAGCAGCCCGTGGGACAGGTCCTACGAGCAGTACTTC. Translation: CASSPWDRSYEQYF.

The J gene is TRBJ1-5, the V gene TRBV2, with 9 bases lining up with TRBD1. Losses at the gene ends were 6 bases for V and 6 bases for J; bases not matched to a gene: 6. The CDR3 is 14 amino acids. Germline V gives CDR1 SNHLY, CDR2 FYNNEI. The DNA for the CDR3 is TGTGCCAGCAGGGCCGGGACAGGGACTCAGCCCCAGCATTTT. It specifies CASRAGTGTQPQHF.

The CDR3 DNA sequence: TGTGCCAGCAGTCAGGGGCACCGAAACACTGAAGCTTTCTTT. Translating it yields CASSQGHRNTEAFF. The genes are TRBV6-6 and TRBJ1-1; D may be TRBD1 (6 bases). The CDR3 has 14 residues. V was pared by 5 bases and J by 2 bases, with 12 bases between. CDR1 and CDR2 from the germline V gene are MNHNY and SVGAGI (reference sequence).

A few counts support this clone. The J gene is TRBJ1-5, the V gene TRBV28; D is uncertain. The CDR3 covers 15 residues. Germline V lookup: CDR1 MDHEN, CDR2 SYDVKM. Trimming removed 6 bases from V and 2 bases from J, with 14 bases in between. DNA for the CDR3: TGTGCCAGCAGACCAGCGATAGGCGGCAATCAGCCCCAGCATTTT. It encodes CASRPAIGGNQPQHF.

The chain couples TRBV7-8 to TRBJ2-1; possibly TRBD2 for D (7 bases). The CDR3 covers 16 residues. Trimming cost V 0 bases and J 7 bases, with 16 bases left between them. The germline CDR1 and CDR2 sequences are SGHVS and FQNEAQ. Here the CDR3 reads CASSLAGSGQGNEQFF. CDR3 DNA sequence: TGTGCCAGCAGCTTAGCGGGTAGCGGGCAGGGGAATGAGCAGTTCTTC.

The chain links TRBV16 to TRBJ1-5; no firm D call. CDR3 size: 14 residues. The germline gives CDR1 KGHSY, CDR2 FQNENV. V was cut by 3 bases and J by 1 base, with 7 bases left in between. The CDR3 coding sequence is TGTGCCAGCAGCCAGGCAGCGAGCAATCAGCCCCAGCATTTT. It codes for CASSQAASNQPQHF.

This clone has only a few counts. For the CDR3, the DNA is TGTGCCAGCAGCATTCGACAGGGTTTTATCAAGGACTATGGCTACACCTTC. The encoded protein is CASSIRQGFIKDYGYTF. The gene calls are TRBV21-1 and TRBJ1-2; TRBD1 was called by the table and not checked on the DNA. TRBV21-1 is described as a pseudogene. This CDR3 region has 17 residues.

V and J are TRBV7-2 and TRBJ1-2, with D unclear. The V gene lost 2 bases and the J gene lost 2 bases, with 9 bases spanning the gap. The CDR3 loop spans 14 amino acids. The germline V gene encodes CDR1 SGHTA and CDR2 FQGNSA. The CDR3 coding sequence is TGTGCCAGCAGCTTACAATCCGGGAACTATGGCTACACCTTC. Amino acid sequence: CASSLQSGNYGYTF.

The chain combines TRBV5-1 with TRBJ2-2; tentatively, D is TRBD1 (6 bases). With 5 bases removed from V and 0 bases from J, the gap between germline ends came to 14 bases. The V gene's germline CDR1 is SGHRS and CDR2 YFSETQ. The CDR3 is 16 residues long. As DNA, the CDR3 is TGCGCCAGCAGTTCGTCCGGGACATCGAACACCGGGGAGCTGTTTTTT. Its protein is CASSSSGTSNTGELFF.

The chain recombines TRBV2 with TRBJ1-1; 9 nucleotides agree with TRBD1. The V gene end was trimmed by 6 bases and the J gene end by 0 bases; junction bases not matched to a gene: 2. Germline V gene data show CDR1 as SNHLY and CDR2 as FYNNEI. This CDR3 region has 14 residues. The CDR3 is CASSRQGVNTEAFF. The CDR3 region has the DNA TGTGCCAGCAGCAGACAGGGGGTGAACACTGAAGCTTTCTTT.

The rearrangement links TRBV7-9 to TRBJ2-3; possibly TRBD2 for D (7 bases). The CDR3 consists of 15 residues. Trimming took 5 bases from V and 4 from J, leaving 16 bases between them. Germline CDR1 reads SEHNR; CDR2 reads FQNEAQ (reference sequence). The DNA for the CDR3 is TGTGCCAGCAGCCATGGGACGGGGGGCGCAGATACGCAGTATTTT. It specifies CASSHGTGGADTQYF.

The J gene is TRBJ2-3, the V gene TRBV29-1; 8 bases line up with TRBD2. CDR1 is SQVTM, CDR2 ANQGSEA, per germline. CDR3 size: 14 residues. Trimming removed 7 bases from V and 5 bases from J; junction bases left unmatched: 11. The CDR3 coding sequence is TGCAGCGCCGATCAAGCGGGAGTAAGAGATACGCAGTATTTT. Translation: CSADQAGVRDTQYF.

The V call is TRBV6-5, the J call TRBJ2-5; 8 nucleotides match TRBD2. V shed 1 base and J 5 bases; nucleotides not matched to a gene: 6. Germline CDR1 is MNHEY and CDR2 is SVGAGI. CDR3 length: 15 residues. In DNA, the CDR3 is TGTGCCAGCAGTTACTACGGGAGGGCCGGGGAGACCCAGTACTTC. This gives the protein CASSYYGRAGETQYF.

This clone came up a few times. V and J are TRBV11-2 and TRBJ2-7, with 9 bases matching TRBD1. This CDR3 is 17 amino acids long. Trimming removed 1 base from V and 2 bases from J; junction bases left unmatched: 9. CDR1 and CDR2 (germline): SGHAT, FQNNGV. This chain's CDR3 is CASSLAPPGQGAYEQYF. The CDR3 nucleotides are TGTGCCAGCAGCTTAGCCCCGCCGGGACAGGGCGCCTACGAGCAGTACTTC.

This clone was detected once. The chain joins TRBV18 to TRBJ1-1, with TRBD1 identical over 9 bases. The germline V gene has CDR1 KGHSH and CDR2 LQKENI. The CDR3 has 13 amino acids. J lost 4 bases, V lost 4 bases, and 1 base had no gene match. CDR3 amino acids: CASSLGQGTEAFF. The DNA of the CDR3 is TGTGCCAGCTCACTGGGACAGGGCACTGAAGCTTTCTTT.

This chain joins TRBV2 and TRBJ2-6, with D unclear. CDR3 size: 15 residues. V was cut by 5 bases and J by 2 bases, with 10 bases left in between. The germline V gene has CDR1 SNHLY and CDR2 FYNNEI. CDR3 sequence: CASSLKSAGANVLTF. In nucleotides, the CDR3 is TGTGCCAGCAGTCTCAAATCGGCTGGGGCCAACGTCCTGACTTTC.

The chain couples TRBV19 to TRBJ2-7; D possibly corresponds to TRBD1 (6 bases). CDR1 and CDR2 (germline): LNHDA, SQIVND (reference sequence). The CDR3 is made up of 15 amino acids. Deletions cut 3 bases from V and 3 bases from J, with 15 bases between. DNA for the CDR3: TGTGCCAGTAGTATCACCCCGGGACACCGCTACGAGCAGTACTTC. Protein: CASSITPGHRYEQYF.

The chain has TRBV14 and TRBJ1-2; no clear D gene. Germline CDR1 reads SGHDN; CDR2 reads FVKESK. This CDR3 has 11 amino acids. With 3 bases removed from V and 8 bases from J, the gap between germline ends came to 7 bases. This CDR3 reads CASSQGSGYTF. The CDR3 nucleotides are TGTGCCAGCAGCCAGGGGAGCGGCTACACCTTC.